This T cell receptor (beta chain) was recovered during a study of T cell responses to AZD1222 COVID-19 vaccine (dated by TCRdb to the early 2020s). Study-level background: TCR sequencing covered 230 to 250 trial participants: 200 to 210 given two doses of AZD1222 and 26 given two doses of MenACWY control vaccine. Trial participants were enrolled by age into 18-55, 56-69 and 70-plus year subgroups, with about 150, 28 and 57 TCR-sequenced participants respectively. Overall results and qualifications from the work: The vaccine-associated CD4 TCRs covered the entire spike protein, and the dominant responses fell in regions 160-218 and 743-854. In the small 56-69-year group, the increase in depth fell short of significance, most likely because of low power. After two AZD1222 doses, spike-specific TCR breadth and depth were significantly higher than at day 0 and than in MenACWY recipients. Because no day 14 peak-response samples were available, the repertoires could be characterized only after the peak T cell response. Conclusions about previously exposed vaccinees are limited, since just 5 to 7 AZD1222 recipients were seropositive for SARS-CoV-2 at baseline. Most participants were white British and females outnumbered males, and the authors suggested that clonal diversity may have been underestimated. Nearly half of unique spike-specific TCRs reportedly recognized epitopes outside regions mutated in the B.1.351 and B.1.1.7 variants.

On this clone itself: Its antigen is currently not known. Per-base qualities were not stored, and no clone one base away is much larger.

The intended sense of this specimen's time point label: about 28 days (+/-7) after the second vaccine dose. AZD1222 recipients whose second dose came at about 4 weeks and those whose second dose came at about 12 weeks were combined into one group, since spike-specific TCR depth and breadth did not differ between the two schedules. Vaccinee samples came from UK trials COV001 and COV002, including a single-blind randomized controlled phase 2/3 trial of AZD1222 (ChAdOx1 nCoV-19) in healthy adults. Trial participant PBMC samples were collected at day 0 and day 28 after the second dose for TCRbeta chain sequencing. The CDR3 regions of human TCRbeta chains were subjected to immunosequencing. On the study's bioinformatics: Repertoire TCRs were matched against a reference library of SARS-CoV-2-specific TCRs generated with the MIRA antigen-specificity platform. Breadth meant the fraction of unique TCRs that were SARS-CoV-2-associated, whereas depth meant the fraction of total T cells that were SARS-CoV-2-associated. Using the MIRA data, each spike-specific TCR was mapped to the spike region that the TCR reacts to and placed in a CD4 or CD8 class. Log10-transformed breadth and depth values were compared by one-way ANOVA with Sidak's multiple comparisons tests. TCRdb retrieved this table from immuneACCESS and kept in-frame rearrangements only. Not all clones are present; in checked studies, unresolved V genes account for under half, and no reason is known for the remainder. For V, J and clone size, that table is used; D and trimming come from the DNA. This sample holds around 140,000 clones; about 86% were observed only once. The ten most abundant clones make up 5% to 6% of the sample.

After removal of 0 bases from V and 9 bases from J, the junction retains 9 bases not matched to a gene. The CDR3 numbers 16 residues from cysteine through phenylalanine. Only the CDR3 DNA stays, 48 bases, in frame from base 1. From a lookup of the germline V gene (reference sequence), CDR1 and CDR2 are LNHDA and SQIVND. The chain is encoded by TRBV19 joined to TRBJ1-5; the junction holds 9 bases that match TRBD1. This sequence originates from an adult who received the AZD1222 COVID-19 vaccine. Sequencing was performed on peripheral blood, taken 28 days after the second AZD1222 dose. The bases are TGTGCCAGTAGTATAGATGTCGGGACAGGGAGTTGGCCCCAGCATTTT. Its amino acids are CASSIDVGTGSWPQHF.